This T cell receptor (beta chain) was sequenced in a study of cytomegalovirus exposure and HLA in healthy donors listed by TCRdb under 2017. About the study as a whole: An earlier analysis of several hundred of the donors reported 276 Gb of sequence data and 117 million unique TCR beta sequences obtained from about 179 million T cells. The study was designed to test whether signatures of past pathogen exposure could be identified by cataloging public T cell receptors. The T cell repertoires of under 750 subjects were profiled by immunosequencing and related to cytomegalovirus serostatus. Around 320 gigabases of sequencing data and tens of millions of unique TCR sequences were included in an early release covering about 700 HLA-typed donors. In the later analysis, no new phenotypic data were used to find candidate immune exposures; instead, reliance was placed on TCR beta sequences and their occurrence across donors. Because of strong linkage in the cohort, roughly five DR-DQ haplotypes were treated as single units for association and clustering. Across around 400 genotyped donors of the cohort, an average of roughly 250,000 unique TCR beta nucleotide sequences per donor were sequenced, and around 20% of those sequences were non-productive. A later analysis re-examined previously published TCR beta repertoires from hundreds of donors and added high-resolution HLA genotyping to investigate patterns of TCR occurrence. To predict cytomegalovirus infection status, the study combined high-throughput TCR immunosequencing, statistical association of individual TCRs with disease status, and machine learning. In an earlier analysis of a few hundred of the donors, high-throughput TCR beta sequencing was used to judge whether each TCR beta V gene segment behaved as functional or pseudogenic. Among the roughly 400 genotyped donors, approximately 77% belonged to the genetic ancestry cluster associated with self-reported Caucasian donors. A later genetic analysis used genome-wide SNP genotypes for about 60% of the 666 donors, treating that subset as a discovery cohort. In addition to the first cohort of 666 subjects, a separate validation cohort of 120 different subjects was used. Every repertoire in the discovery cohort had been generated on one and the same sequencing platform. Both class I and class II loci were covered by HLA typing, at four-digit resolution. Typing coverage differed by locus: A, B, C, DRB1 and DQB1 were typed in about 620-630 donors, DQA1 in roughly 500, DPA1 in over 600, and DPB1 in roughly 450. Alongside the repertoire data, information on donor age, sex, ethnicity and CMV serostatus was compiled.

The germline V gene (reference sequence) supplies CDR1 SEHNR and CDR2 FQNEAQ. The CDR3 runs 14 residues from the cysteine to the phenylalanine. The retained sequence is limited to the CDR3, 42 bases, with the frame set at the first base. The germline ends are 8 bases apart after V is trimmed by 5 bases and J by 3 bases. Broader findings and caveats from the paper: Specific HLA alleles were associated with more than 15,000 TCR beta sequences at a false discovery rate of 0.05 in a later analysis. The study listed 164 TCR beta chains as associated with cytomegalovirus. The earlier analysis of about 600 of the donors excluded 15 to 20 rarely observed V segments, including chromosome 9 orphons, because counts were too low. In both the original and validation cohorts, the classifier was reported to diagnose cytomegalovirus status with high specificity and sensitivity. When HLA alleles, especially DR and DQ, strongly co-occurred, TCR associations were difficult to assign to individual alleles. According to a later genetic analysis, donors in an Asian-associated ancestry cluster had fewer N-insertions in productive TCRs than the approximately 670-donor mean. Roughly uniform sequencing depth across donors was assumed in presence/absence analyses, although this assumption may not hold. In a later analysis, most CMV-associated TCR beta chains were found to appear HLA-restricted, with HLA associations seemingly driven largely by CMV exposure. An association between a missense DCLRE1C variant and V-gene and J-gene trimming of TCR beta chains was found in a later genetic analysis and replicated in an independent cohort. The only immune exposure information available for the cohort was CMV serostatus. The authors suggested that the approach could potentially be generalized to other disease states and immunological phenotypes. Because the 87-base-pair reads could not distinguish some IMGT-functional V segments, including TRBV6-2 and TRBV6-3, those segments were excluded. A cluster of highly shared sequence variants was judged likely to represent a technical artifact of the sequencing pipeline. In a later analysis, TCR association rates were found to vary across HLA loci, with the most associated TCRs seen for DRB1 alleles and the fewest for HLA-C alleles. While some public TCRs were present in many individuals, most TCR sequences turned up only very rarely across donors. In an earlier analysis of roughly 500 of the donors, most TCR beta V segments appeared in productive rearrangements about 87% or about 30% of the time, broadly matching IMGT annotations. Because HLA typing was missing for some donors at each locus, association tests included only the typed subset. This cohort had only TCR beta chains sequenced, and the lack of alpha or paired-chain data limited which features could be detected. Three of the identified cytomegalovirus-associated TCR beta chains were confirmed in vitro to be specific for cytomegalovirus antigens. A further reported finding was that TCR beta sequences accurately predicted the HLA-A and HLA-B alleles for most subjects in the first cohort. Linkage disequilibrium might explain the correlated functional status among segregating V segments, but an unknown experimental factor could not be ruled out. Several of the top co-occurrence clusters appeared to be linked to parvovirus B19, influenza, CMV and Epstein-Barr virus, according to a later analysis. In a later analysis, HLA-associated TCR beta chains showed more clonal expansion and lower generation probabilities than non-associated chains that were equally common.

The cohort was made up of 666 healthy bone marrow donors. At the time of sampling, all cohort members were nominally healthy, though unrecorded immune exposures were likely present. The donor was CMV seronegative and belonged to the group of 350 or so seronegative cohort members. A peripheral blood sample was collected from each donor, and TCR beta sequencing was performed on peripheral blood mononuclear cells. The Qiagen DNeasy Blood Extraction Kit was used to extract genomic DNA from the blood cell samples. Library method: the immunoSEQ multiplex PCR assay. For the multiplex PCR, a mixture combining 60 forward primers for TCR Vbeta segments and 13 reverse primers for TCR Jbeta segments was used. Amplification of the CDR3 region of rearranged TCR beta genes was performed with a multiplex PCR assay on genomic DNA. The amplified TCR beta libraries were sequenced on the Illumina HiSeq System as 87-base-pair reads. As for the authors' bioinformatics: Across the 500 to 750 repertoires, a later analysis counted approximately 75 million unique TCR beta chains, some 11 million of which were shared by at least two donors. Raw reads were error-corrected and collapsed into unique sequences by a nearest-neighbor algorithm in which closely related sequences were merged to remove PCR and sequencing errors. Alignment of CDR3 sequences to IMGT reference sequences was used to assign V, D and J gene segments. For a sequence to be retained, at least a six-nucleotide match to both a V gene segment and a J gene segment was required. Rearrangements were classified as productive when the CDR3 lacked stop codons and remained in frame with V and J, and all other rearrangements were classified as non-productive. CDR3 was defined according to IMGT convention as the region running from the second conserved V-encoded cysteine to the conserved J-encoded phenylalanine. The earlier analysis of about 560 of the donors excluded any sequence lacking an unambiguous match to a single V gene segment. In an earlier analysis of 587 of the donors, a V segment was called functional when productive rearrangements were above 56.7%, and segregating when the standard deviation between donors exceeded 5%. A statistical classification framework was built for diagnosing cytomegalovirus status from the catalog of TCR beta chain sequences. A later analysis assigned V and J genes by comparing TCR nucleotide sequences with IMGT/GENE-DB human TR gene sequences. In a later analysis, CDR3 sequences and most-parsimonious VDJ recombination scenarios were assigned using the TCRdist pipeline. In a later analysis, each TCR beta chain was defined by its CDR3 amino acid sequence together with its V-gene family, and reads lacking a unique V-gene family were excluded. A later analysis removed 500 to 650 highly shared, low-generation-probability nucleotide sequences to deal with suspected cross-contamination and a sequencing artifact. For each public chain, a later analysis derived a clonal expansion index from normalized ranks of inferred template counts within each repertoire. Generation probabilities in a later analysis came from a VDJ recombination model fitted to out-of-frame rearrangements, and those results were checked against IGoR. In a later analysis, TCR-TCR, TCR-HLA and TCR-CMV co-occurrence was scored with hypergeometric tests, and a repertoire-size bias correction was applied to TCR pairs. In a later analysis, false discovery rates were estimated by permuting HLA or CMV assignments 20 times. A later analysis grouped co-occurring TCRs with DBSCAN, adding TCRdist sequence similarity when clustering within HLA-allele-positive subsets. Repertoires with fewer than 30,000 or more than 120,000 public chains were left out of co-occurrence clustering, as were five repertoires with anomalous nucleotide sharing. Entries here come from immuneACCESS through TCRdb and include only in-frame sequences with V and J called. Some clones fail to appear in such tables; in the studies checked, an unresolved V gene covers under half of the shortfall, and the cause of the remainder is unknown. D and trimming were read from the DNA, whereas the V and J calls and clone size are those reported in that table. This sample comprises around 140,000 clones, about 86% of them detected only once. The biggest ten clones account for around 5.5% of the sample.

As concerns this clone: The specificity of this receptor is unknown. The record has no base qualities; no much larger clone is one base away.

Recombination linked TRBV7-9 to TRBJ1-6; confidence is insufficient to name the D gene. This TCR came from a woman aged 30 to 39 in good health and CMV-seronegative. Material: PBMCs. The sequenced DNA: TGTGCCAGCAGCCGAGACAACTATAATTCACCCCTCCACTTT. This encodes CASSRDNYNSPLHF.